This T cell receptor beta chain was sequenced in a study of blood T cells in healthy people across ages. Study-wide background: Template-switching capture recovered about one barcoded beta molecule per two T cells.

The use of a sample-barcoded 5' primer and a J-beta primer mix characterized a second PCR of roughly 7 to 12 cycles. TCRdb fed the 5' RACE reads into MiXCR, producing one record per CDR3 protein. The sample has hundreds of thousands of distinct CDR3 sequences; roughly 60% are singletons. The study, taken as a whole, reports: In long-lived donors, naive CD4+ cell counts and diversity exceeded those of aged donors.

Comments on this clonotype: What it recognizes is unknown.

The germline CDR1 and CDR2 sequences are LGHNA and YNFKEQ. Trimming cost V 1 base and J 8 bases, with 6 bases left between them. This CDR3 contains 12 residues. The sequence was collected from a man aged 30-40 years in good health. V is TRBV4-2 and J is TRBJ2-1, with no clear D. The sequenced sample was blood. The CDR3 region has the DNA TGTGCCAGCAGCCAAGGCGTAGATGAGCAGTTCTTC. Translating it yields CASSQGVDEQFF.